This TCR beta chain was identified during a study of T cell clonotyping in hematopoietic cell transplantation. As for the study in general: Pretransplant recipient samples were taken after cytoreduction.

As for time point: recipient sample about 28 days before transplant, after cytoreduction. Overall study results and limits: After transplant, recipient diversity fell while pathologically expanded clonotypes grew through day 180. Broader posttransplant TCR repertoire diversity was predicted by graft donor and pretransplant recipient Inverse Simpson Index values. CD4 and CD8 repertoire contributions could not be separated without sorting.

The germline V gene has CDR1 GTSNPN and CDR2 SVGIG (reference sequence). Trimming removed 5 bases from V and 3 bases from J, with 7 bases in between. The CDR3 length is 11 residues. The method was immunoSEQ multiplex PCR; TCRdb's version includes in-frame clones alone and lacks a portion of them. Of over 8,000 clones listed, around 87% are singletons. A remark on this clone: Its antigen is not identified.

The TCR was taken from a woman aged 45-65 years with chronic myeloid leukemia. Some clones in this sample may be carry-over from other donors' samples. The rearrangement links TRBV30 to TRBJ1-1; D perhaps matches TRBD1 (5 bases). The material was peripheral blood mononuclear cells, obtained before stem cell transplant. In DNA form, the CDR3 reads TGTGCCTGGGGCAGGGACACTGAAGCTTTCTTT. Protein sequence: CAWGRDTEAFF.